This T cell receptor beta chain was captured in a study of beta chain features in type 1 diabetes. At the level of the study: All samples together contributed approximately 100 million sorted cells for examination. Broader study findings: Researchers cautioned that cDNA sequencing could over-represent cells with high TCR expression. Patients with type 1 diabetes carried fewer insertions and had more deletions at their VDJ junctions. The naive, central memory and Treg TCRB repertoires showed an apparent similarity that was greater among patients than among healthy donors.

Note on this clone: Its target is unknown.

The junction had 10 bases not matched to a gene; V was cut back by 1 base and J by 9 bases. Per germline, CDR1 SGHTA and CDR2 FQGNSA. The CDR3 is 16 residues long. Every isolated RNA sample was fully reverse transcribed, so sequencing captured expressed TCRB transcripts. Only in-frame clones appear in the TCRdb table, and some are missing; sequencing was by immunoSEQ multiplex PCR. This table has around 160,000 clones, about 44% appearing once. This receptor was obtained from a man between 18 and 35 years old in good health. This chain uses TRBV7-2 with TRBJ2-1, with 9 bases fitting TRBD2. The sample consisted of Tregs from blood. The DNA of the CDR3 is TGTGCCAGCAGCTTAGGGGGACTAGCTTGGGCGGGTGAGCAGTTCTTC. As protein: CASSLGGLAWAGEQFF.